The following is a T cell receptor (beta chain) sequence with its context. As yet, its antigen is unknown. The data originate from a study of T cell responses to AZD1222 COVID-19 vaccine. Points from the study as a whole: Only six AZD1222 recipients tested seropositive at baseline. Spike-wide vaccine-associated CD4 TCRs dominated at 160-218 and 743-854. All repertoire sampling was performed exclusively after the peak T cell response. Mostly white British, mostly female donors; authors suggested clonal diversity may be underestimated.

CDR1 and CDR2 from the germline V gene are SGDLS and YYNGEE. This CDR3 is built from 14 residues. The ends were cut back, 4 bases at V and 1 base at J, with 12 bases in the middle. The data were produced by immunoSEQ multiplex PCR, yet TCRdb's version contains in-frame clones alone and is incomplete. The sample lists under 150,000 clones, roughly 90% occurring once. The receptor comes from an adult in good health. The sequencing here drew on peripheral blood, taken on day 0 of AZD1222 vaccination. The chain joins TRBV9 to TRBJ2-7; possible D gene TRBD2, 6 bases. The DNA of the CDR3 is TGTGCCAGCAGCCTGGCTAGCGTTTCCTACGAGCAGTACTTC. It translates to CASSLASVSYEQYF. The whole variable domain, filled in from reference TRBV9 and TRBJ2-7, reads DSGVTQTPKHLITATGQRVTLRCSPRSGDLSVYWYQQSLDQGLQFLIQYYNGEERAKGNILERFSAQQFPDLHSELNLSSLELGDSALYFCASSLASVSYEQYFGPGTRLTVT.